The 20 T cell receptor beta chains given below trace back to one sample, sequenced in a study of T-cell reconstitution after alpha-beta-depleted transplantation in children. Unique molecular identifiers were used to barcode this TCRbeta library. TCRdb analysed the PCR reads with MiXCR anew, one entry per CDR3 protein. Seen here are 600,000 to 700,000 distinct CDR3 sequences, 13% observed once, and the top ten hold 0.79%. The material sequenced was PBMCs, taken before TCRalphabeta/CD19-depleted stem cell transplant. The receptors stem from a girl aged 2 to 9 with congenital amegakaryocytic thrombocytopenia, due to receive a stem cell transplant.

In its sample, this clonotype was seen many times. As DNA, the CDR3 is TGCAGTGCTAGTACCGGGGACAGCTACGGGTATAATTCACCCCTCCACTTT. Encoded protein: CSASTGDSYGYNSPLHF. This chain uses TRBV20-1 with TRBJ1-6; 7 bases are a match to TRBD1. CDR1 and CDR2 from the germline V gene are DFQATT and SNEGSKA (reference sequence). The V and J ends lost 3 bases and 4 bases, in that order; junction bases with no gene match: 12. The CDR3 spans 17 residues.

This clonotype came up a few times. The J gene is TRBJ1-2, the V gene TRBV18; no clear D. CDR1 is KGHSH and CDR2 is LQKENI in the germline V gene. The CDR3 spans 12 residues. V lost 3 bases, J lost 6 bases, and 8 bases lay in between. The CDR3 is CASSPGGHGYTF. As DNA, the CDR3 is TGTGCCAGCTCACCGGGTGGGCATGGCTACACCTTC.

This clonotype turned up a few times. The chain couples TRBV29-1 to TRBJ1-1, with D uncertain. The CDR3 is made up of 10 amino acids. Per germline, CDR1 SQVTM and CDR2 ANQGSEA. V lost 7 bases, J lost 7 bases, and 10 bases lay in between. Here the CDR3 DNA reads TGCAGCGCTGACGGTCTTGAAGCTTTCTTT. Its translation: CSADGLEAFF.

Here the CDR3 reads CASSLGPNGGRGELFF. In DNA, the CDR3 is TGTGCCAGCAGCTTAGGCCCCAACGGGGGAAGAGGGGAGCTGTTTTTT. The V and J genes are TRBV7-8 and TRBJ2-2; D possibly corresponds to TRBD2 (6 bases). The CDR3 contains 16 residues. Per the germline V gene, CDR1 is SGHVS and CDR2 is FQNEAQ. V was pared by 1 base and J by 8 bases, with 17 bases between.

This clonotype has more than one count but fewer than ten. The chain combines TRBV28 with TRBJ2-7, with TRBD1 matching 8 bases. The CDR3 runs 15 residues. The germline V gene has CDR1 MDHEN and CDR2 SYDVKM. J was trimmed by 3 bases and V by 5 bases; bases with no gene match: 9. The CDR3 reads CASSLTTGADYEQYF. The CDR3 DNA follows: TGTGCCAGCAGTCTGACGACAGGGGCAGACTACGAGCAGTACTTC. Full variable domain (remainder filled in from reference TRBV28 and TRBJ2-7): DVKVTQSSRYLVKRTGEKVFLECVQDMDHENMFWYRQDPGLGLRLIYFSYDVKMKEKGDIPEGYSVSREKKERFSLILESASTNQTSMYLCASSLTTGADYEQYFGPGTRLTVT.

This clonotype was seen a handful of times. CDR3 region: CASSESFRRGRFSEQFF. The CDR3 DNA is TGCGCCAGCAGTGAGTCCTTCCGGCGGGGGAGGTTCAGTGAGCAGTTCTTC. The V call is TRBV10-2, the J call TRBJ2-1, with 7 bases that match TRBD2. The ends lost 0 bases at V and 9 bases at J; junction bases unmatched: 14. CDR3 length: 17 residues. Germline assignment: CDR1 WSHSY and CDR2 SAAADI.

This clonotype was counted at least ten times. This rearrangement joins TRBV11-2 to TRBJ2-3; D is ambiguous. V gave up 5 bases and J gave up 3 bases, with 9 bases separating them. The germline CDR1 and CDR2 sequences are SGHAT and FQNNGV. The CDR3 has 13 amino acids. DNA of the CDR3: TGTGCCAGCAGCCTCTCTTTGACAGATACGCAGTATTTT. Translated: CASSLSLTDTQYF.

This clonotype was seen at least ten times. The chain couples TRBV6-5 to TRBJ1-1; 10 bases map to TRBD1. The junction had 14 bases not matched to a gene; V was cut back by 8 bases and J by 5 bases. This CDR3 contains 16 residues. From germline, CDR1 is MNHEY and CDR2 SVGAGI. The CDR3 DNA reads TGTGCCAGCTGCCGATCCGGGACAGGGGAAAAAACTGAAGCTTTCTTT. Its protein is CASCRSGTGEKTEAFF.

Only a few counts were recorded for this clonotype. The chain has TRBV25-1 and TRBJ2-7; TRBD2 matches 13 bases. The CDR3 sequence is 14 residues long. Germline CDR1 reads MGHDK; CDR2 reads SYGVNS. V was clipped by 10 bases and J by 7 bases; unmatched bases: 10. CDR3 amino acids: CATVRPGLAGEQYF. CDR3 nucleotide sequence: TGTGCCACCGTCCGACCGGGACTAGCGGGAGAGCAGTACTTC.

This chain uses TRBV12-3 or TRBV12-4 with TRBJ2-7, with D hard to call. The CDR3 sequence is 14 residues long. Trimming took 3 bases from V and 2 from J, leaving 11 bases between them. The CDR3 coding sequence is TGTGCCAGCAGTTTCGTAGCCCAACCCTACGAGCAGTACTTC. This sequence encodes CASSFVAQPYEQYF.

The chain uses TRBV2 and TRBJ2-1; TRBD2 matches 14 bases. Germline assignment: CDR1 SNHLY and CDR2 FYNNEI. With V trimmed by 4 bases and J by 9 bases, 5 bases remained unmatched. This CDR3 contains 15 residues. The DNA for the CDR3 is TGTGCCAGCAGTGGGGGACTAGCGGGAGATGGTGAGCAGTTCTTC. It yields the protein CASSGGLAGDGEQFF.

This clonotype appeared many times. The chain employs TRBV28 and TRBJ1-1; D remains ambiguous. Trimming took 7 bases from V and 3 from J, leaving 12 bases between them. The CDR3 is made up of 13 amino acids. Germline lookup yields CDR1 MDHEN and CDR2 SYDVKM. CDR3 DNA: TGTGCCAGCACCGCTCTGATGGACACTGAAGCTTTCTTT. This codes for CASTALMDTEAFF.

This clonotype was found many times. This chain links TRBV5-1 with TRBJ2-3; 7 bases line up with TRBD1. The CDR3 extends over 15 amino acids. Trimming took 2 bases from V and 3 from J; bases not matched to a gene: 6. CDR1 and CDR2 (germline): SGHRS, YFSETQ. The CDR3 DNA follows: TGCGCCAGCAGCTTCTTGACAGGGCTTACAGATACGCAGTATTTT. Translated, it gives CASSFLTGLTDTQYF.

This clonotype has more than one count but fewer than ten. The rearrangement joins TRBV5-1 to TRBJ1-1; 8 bases agree with TRBD1. Per germline, CDR1 SGHRS and CDR2 YFSETQ. The CDR3 extends over 15 amino acids. With 4 bases clipped from V and 0 bases from J, the junction kept 5 bases outside the gene matches. CDR3: CASSGTGFMNTEAFF. Written as DNA, the CDR3 is TGCGCCAGCAGCGGGACAGGATTCATGAACACTGAAGCTTTCTTT.

The rearrangement uses TRBV4-2 and TRBJ2-5; 11 positions agree with TRBD2. This CDR3 has 17 residues. Trimming removed 0 bases from V and 0 bases from J; junction bases left unmatched: 3. Per germline, CDR1 LGHNA and CDR2 YNFKEQ. The CDR3 spells CASSQDGTSGHQETQYF. CDR3 nucleotides: TGTGCCAGCAGCCAAGATGGGACTAGCGGCCACCAAGAGACCCAGTACTTC.

As regards this clonotype: This CDR3 is missing its conserved last phenylalanine or tryptophan, likely due to a read error. V gene TRBV29-1 combines with J gene TRBJ2-1; 8 nucleotides agree with TRBD2. This CDR3 region has 14 residues. Germline lookup yields CDR1 SQVTM and CDR2 ANQGSEA. Unmatched junction bases numbered 9, after V lost 7 bases and J lost 4 bases. The CDR3 bases are TGCAGCGAAAAAAAGCGGGAGCGGTACAATGAGCAGTTCTAC. This codes for CSEKKRERYNEQFY.

V is TRBV5-1 and J is TRBJ2-7, with D perhaps matching TRBD2 (5 bases). With 0 bases removed from V and 6 bases from J, the gap between germline ends came to 13 bases. Germline loops: CDR1 SGHRS, CDR2 YFSETQ. This CDR3 spans 14 amino acids. The CDR3 reads CASSLGRTRVEQYF. CDR3 nucleotides: TGCGCCAGCAGCTTGGGGCGTACTAGAGTCGAGCAGTACTTC.

The chain recombines TRBV2 with TRBJ2-1, with a tentative D call TRBD1 (5 bases). The length of the CDR3 is 15 residues. The germline V gene has CDR1 SNHLY and CDR2 FYNNEI. Trimming removed 7 bases from V and 0 bases from J, with 13 bases in between. The CDR3 here is CASMQTDSSYNEQFF. The CDR3 DNA sequence: TGTGCCAGCATGCAGACAGACAGCTCCTACAATGAGCAGTTCTTC.

This clonotype was observed at least ten times. The chain couples TRBV20-1 to TRBJ2-1; 10 bases agree with TRBD2. CDR1 is DFQATT, CDR2 SNEGSKA, per germline (reference sequence). This CDR3 contains 16 residues. V gave up 0 bases and J gave up 5 bases; unmatched junction bases: 7. Written as DNA, the CDR3 is TGCAGTGCTAGAGATTTAGTCCTAGCGGGGGACAATGAGCAGTTCTTC. It codes for CSARDLVLAGDNEQFF.

V usage is TRBV19 and J usage is TRBJ2-7; 7 positions match TRBD2. In germline, CDR1 is LNHDA, CDR2 SQIVND (reference sequence). Losses at the gene ends were 6 bases for V and 2 bases for J; bases not matched to a gene: 10. This CDR3 has 15 residues. The CDR3 sequence is CASRARGGSAYEQYF. CDR3 in DNA: TGTGCCAGTAGGGCCCGCGGGGGTTCGGCCTACGAGCAGTACTTC. Based on the CDR3 plus reference TRBV19 and TRBJ2-7, the full variable domain is DGGITQSPKYLFRKEGQNVTLSCEQNLNHDAMYWYRQDPGQGLRLIYYSQIVNDFQKGDIAEGYSVSREKKESFPLTVTSAQKNPTAFYLCASRARGGSAYEQYFGPGTRLTVT.